A single sample is the source of the 26 T cell receptor beta chains below, sequenced in a study of spatial heterogeneity in lung cancer. Time point specified: blood at routine non-recurrence follow-up after resection. Whole RNA, isolated from tumor, nontumor lung or frozen PBMC, was sequenced without prior sorting. TCRdb called the 5' RACE reads again in MiXCR, with one record for every CDR3 protein. This sample has about 120,000 distinct CDR3 sequences; 12% occur once, and the top ten carry 15% to 20%. The input for sequencing was PBMCs, taken at follow-up. The origin of the receptors is a male donor with early-stage non-small cell lung cancer.

This clonotype was seen at least ten times. This sequence joins TRBV9 and TRBJ2-2; D possibly corresponds to TRBD2 (5 bases). Between the trimmed V and J ends, which lost 4 bases and 1 base, there was a span of 8 bases. The CDR3 sequence is 14 residues long. The germline V gene has CDR1 SGDLS and CDR2 YYNGEE. CDR3 residues: CASSQDWNTGELFF. The DNA for the CDR3 is TGTGCCAGCAGCCAGGACTGGAACACCGGGGAGCTGTTTTTT.

This clonotype was found many times. The rearrangement uses TRBV20-1 and TRBJ2-3; 7 bases agree with TRBD2. Germline V gene sequence: CDR1 DFQATT, CDR2 SNEGSKA (reference sequence). J was trimmed by 6 bases and V by 8 bases; bases with no gene match: 14. The CDR3 length is 14 residues. CDR3 nucleotides: TGCAGTACCAACGGGGGAGGGTCGGTGGATACGCAGTATTTT. Amino acid sequence: CSTNGGGSVDTQYF.

This clonotype came up many times. This chain joins TRBV11-2 and TRBJ2-1; D might be TRBD2 (6 bases). The germline CDR1 and CDR2 sequences are SGHAT and FQNNGV. The V gene lost 3 bases and the J gene lost 4 bases, with 13 bases spanning the gap. The CDR3 spans 15 residues. CDR3 nucleotide sequence: TGTGCCAGCAGCTTGTGGGGAGGCAGATACAATGAGCAGTTCTTC. Protein sequence: CASSLWGGRYNEQFF.

This clonotype has only a few counts. The chain employs TRBV28 and TRBJ2-7; 12 bases fit TRBD2. Trimming at V came to 6 bases and at J to 6 bases, leaving 9 bases not matched to a gene. CDR3 length equals 15 residues. In germline, CDR1 is MDHEN, CDR2 SYDVKM. The chain's CDR3 is CASSSPSGGAGEQYF. The CDR3 DNA is TGTGCCAGCAGCTCCCCTAGCGGGGGGGCGGGCGAGCAGTACTTC.

J is TRBJ2-3 and V is TRBV7-2; 8 nucleotides align to TRBD2. The germline V gene encodes CDR1 SGHTA and CDR2 FQGNSA. The CDR3 consists of 14 residues. V shed 5 bases and J 7 bases; nucleotides not matched to a gene: 8. The CDR3 is CASSRLAPPNTQYF. The CDR3 region has the DNA TGTGCCAGCAGCCGACTAGCGCCGCCGAATACGCAGTATTTT.

This clonotype has ten or more counts. The rearrangement uses TRBV11-2 and TRBJ2-3; the D is unclear. This CDR3 contains 12 residues. The germline V and J ends were trimmed by 3 bases and 15 bases, with 16 bases remaining between them. Germline CDR1 and CDR2: SGHAT and FQNNGV. The CDR3 region has the DNA TGTGCCAGCAGCTTGGGTGGCGGTTCTACATATTTT. Amino acid sequence: CASSLGGGSTYF.

The gene calls are TRBV6-6 and TRBJ2-5; a weak D match, TRBD2 (6 bases). Germline CDR1 and CDR2: MNHNY and SVGAGI (reference sequence). Trimming pared 4 bases from V and 5 bases from J, leaving 17 bases between. This CDR3 region has 15 residues. The CDR3 sequence: CASSLSRGGGETQYF. In DNA form, the CDR3 reads TGTGCCAGCAGTTTAAGCCGAGGAGGAGGGGAGACCCAGTACTTC.

As regards this clonotype: At one end the junction does not follow the germline gene, possibly because of a read error. The chain has TRBV6-5 and TRBJ1-2; the D is unclear. CDR1 and CDR2 (germline): MNHEY, SVGAGI. This CDR3 has 15 amino acids. DNA of the CDR3: TGTGCCAGCAGTCCCGACGGCGCGGGAATTTATGGCTTCACCTTC. It translates to CASSPDGAGIYGFTF.

The V gene is TRBV11-2, the J gene TRBJ1-2; D remains unclear. This CDR3 contains 15 residues. V was clipped by 0 bases and J by 0 bases, with 8 bases between them. Germline V gene data show CDR1 as SGHAT and CDR2 as FQNNGV. CDR3 region: CASSLERRTNYGYTF. The CDR3 nucleotides read TGTGCCAGCAGCTTAGAAAGGAGAACTAACTATGGCTACACCTTC.

This clonotype was seen a few times. This chain links TRBV5-6 with TRBJ1-1; D is unclear. Germline V CDR1 and CDR2: SGHDT, YYEEEE. The CDR3 sequence is 12 residues long. With 4 bases removed from V and 9 bases from J, the gap between germline ends came to 13 bases. CDR3 region: CASSTDTFQAFF. In DNA, the CDR3 is TGTGCCAGCAGCACTGACACCTTTCAAGCTTTCTTT.

This clonotype was picked up a small number of times. The chain carries TRBV5-1 and TRBJ1-1; the D gene is possibly TRBD1 (6 bases). The CDR3 is made up of 15 amino acids. Germline-derived CDR1 and CDR2 are SGHRS and YFSETQ. Trimming pared 4 bases from V and 2 bases from J, leaving 15 bases between. The CDR3 nucleotides are TGCGCCAGCAGCCCTTTCCGGACAGTCAACACTGAAGCTTTCTTT. It translates to CASSPFRTVNTEAFF.

Ten or more counts support this clonotype. The genes are TRBV10-3 and TRBJ1-5, with D uncertain. CDR3 length: 13 residues. Germline V gene sequence: CDR1 ENHRY, CDR2 SYGVKD. V shed 2 bases and J shed 3 bases, with 5 bases lying between them. The CDR3 region is CAISEGNNQPQHF. CDR3 nucleotide sequence: TGTGCCATCAGTGAGGGAAACAATCAGCCCCAGCATTTT.

This chain uses TRBV7-6 with TRBJ1-3; unclear D gene. CDR1 and CDR2 from the germline V gene are SGHVS and FNYEAQ. Trimming removed 0 bases from V and 2 bases from J, with 2 bases in between. This CDR3 is built from 13 residues. The CDR3 loop is CASSLATGNTIYF. In nucleotides, the CDR3 is TGTGCCAGCAGCTTAGCGACTGGAAACACCATATATTTT.

The chain uses TRBV4-3 and TRBJ1-6, with D hard to call. CDR3 size: 15 residues. With 0 bases removed from V and 6 bases from J, the gap between germline ends came to 9 bases. CDR1 and CDR2 (germline): LGHNA, YSLEER. In DNA, the CDR3 is TGCGCCAGCAGCCAAGATGAACGTTCTAATTCACCCCTCCACTTT. Protein product: CASSQDERSNSPLHF.

V usage is TRBV7-2 and J usage is TRBJ2-7; D unresolved. Germline loops: CDR1 SGHTA, CDR2 FQGNSA. This CDR3 is built from 15 residues. V was pared by 5 bases and J by 2 bases, with 16 bases between. In DNA, the CDR3 is TGTGCCAGCAGCCCCACCGGTAGCTCCGCCTACGAGCAGTACTTC. Amino acids: CASSPTGSSAYEQYF.

The rearrangement links TRBV13 to TRBJ2-1; no clear D. Germline loops: CDR1 PRHDT, CDR2 FYEKMQ (reference sequence). The CDR3 length is 17 residues. Trimming cost V 2 bases and J 3 bases, with 17 bases left between them. CDR3 region: CASSLSPFASLYNEQFF. The CDR3 DNA follows: TGTGCCAGCAGCTTAAGCCCCTTCGCTTCCCTCTACAATGAGCAGTTCTTC.

This clonotype was seen only a few times. This rearrangement joins TRBV7-2 to TRBJ2-7; 7 bases agree with TRBD2. CDR3 length equals 15 residues. J lost 4 bases, V lost 3 bases, and 9 bases had no gene match. Germline V lookup: CDR1 SGHTA, CDR2 FQGNSA. CDR3 in DNA: TGTGCCAGCAGCTTCTCCCGAGCGGGGACTTACGAGCAGTACTTC. The encoded protein is CASSFSRAGTYEQYF. Variable domain in full (rest from reference TRBV7-2 and TRBJ2-7): GAGVSQSPSNKVTEKGKDVELRCDPISGHTALYWYRQSLGQGLEFLIYFQGNSAPDKSGLPSDRFSAERTGGSVSTLTIQRTQQEDSAVYLCASSFSRAGTYEQYFGPGTRLTVT.

This clonotype has ten or more counts. The chain links TRBV20-1 to TRBJ2-7, with TRBD1 as a possible D gene (6 bases). The V end was cut by 6 bases, the J end by 2 bases, with 14 bases between. This CDR3 is 13 amino acids long. The V gene's germline CDR1 is DFQATT and CDR2 SNEGSKA (reference sequence). The CDR3 loop reads CSARTVRTYEQYF. The CDR3, as DNA: TGCAGTGCCAGGACAGTGAGGACCTACGAGCAGTACTTC.

This clonotype was seen many times. The chain carries TRBV5-5 and TRBJ2-6; the D is unclear. The CDR3 contains 16 residues. CDR1 is SGHKS, CDR2 YYEKEE, per germline (reference sequence). Deletions cut 0 bases from V and 0 bases from J, with 7 bases between. The CDR3 here is CASSLAHLSGANVLTF. CDR3 nucleotide sequence: TGTGCCAGCAGCTTGGCCCACCTCTCTGGGGCCAACGTCCTGACTTTC.

The V call is TRBV12-3 or TRBV12-4, the J call TRBJ2-7; 8 nucleotides align to TRBD1. The CDR3 has 14 residues. Trimming took 6 bases from V and 3 from J; bases not matched to a gene: 7. The CDR3 here is CASSLTGVDYEQYF. CDR3 DNA: TGTGCCAGCAGCTTGACAGGGGTGGACTACGAGCAGTACTTC.

The chain carries TRBV29-1 and TRBJ1-1; D is unresolved. Trimming removed 1 base from V and 1 base from J, with 10 bases in between. CDR3 length: 14 amino acids. Germline V gene sequence: CDR1 SQVTM, CDR2 ANQGSEA. CDR3 amino acids: CSVEGGSANTEAFF. The CDR3 DNA sequence: TGCAGCGTTGAAGGAGGCAGTGCGAACACTGAAGCTTTCTTT.

This clonotype came up a few times. This chain joins TRBV4-1 and TRBJ2-7; D gene unclear. Trimming took 2 bases from V and 4 from J, leaving 12 bases between them. This CDR3 has 14 amino acids. CDR1 and CDR2 (germline): MGHRA, YSYEKL. The CDR3 bases are TGCGCCAGCAGCCAACCTACCCGACATTACGAGCAGTACTTC. Its translation: CASSQPTRHYEQYF.

The chain recombines TRBV6-5 with TRBJ2-1; tentatively, D is TRBD1 (6 bases). The germline V gene has CDR1 MNHEY and CDR2 SVGAGI. Trimming removed 0 bases at V and 2 bases at J, with 8 bases between. CDR3 length: 15 residues. The CDR3 nucleotides are TGTGCCAGCAGTTACTCGGGACAAGCCTACAATGAGCAGTTCTTC. It is translated as CASSYSGQAYNEQFF.

Only a few counts were recorded for this clonotype. J is TRBJ2-7 and V is TRBV27; possible D gene TRBD1, 6 bases. Trimming pared 6 bases from V and 1 base from J, leaving 13 bases between. CDR1 MNHEY and CDR2 SMNVEV come from the germline V gene (reference sequence). The CDR3 is made up of 14 amino acids. This CDR3 is CASSPRTASYEQYF. The DNA for the CDR3 is TGTGCCAGCAGCCCCAGGACAGCGTCCTACGAGCAGTACTTC.

This clonotype was recorded at least ten times. The chain combines TRBV6-2 or TRBV6-3 with TRBJ2-1; 12 bases map to TRBD1. Germline CDR1 and CDR2: MNHEY and SVGEGT. V was pared by 5 bases and J by 8 bases, with 4 bases of the junction left unmatched. CDR3 length: 14 amino acids. The CDR3 DNA reads as TGTGCCAGCAGTCGGGGACAGGGGGCTGATGAGCAGTTCTTC. It is translated as CASSRGQGADEQFF.

This clonotype was picked up a small number of times. The V and J genes are TRBV24-1 and TRBJ2-3; TRBD1 aligns across 8 bases. In germline, CDR1 is KGHDR, CDR2 SFDVKD. V lost 6 bases to trimming and J lost 6 bases; unmatched junction nucleotides: 7. The CDR3 totals 14 residues. The CDR3 region has the DNA TGTGCCACCAGTCCGGACAGGGTGGAGGATACGCAGTATTTT. Translation gives CATSPDRVEDTQYF.